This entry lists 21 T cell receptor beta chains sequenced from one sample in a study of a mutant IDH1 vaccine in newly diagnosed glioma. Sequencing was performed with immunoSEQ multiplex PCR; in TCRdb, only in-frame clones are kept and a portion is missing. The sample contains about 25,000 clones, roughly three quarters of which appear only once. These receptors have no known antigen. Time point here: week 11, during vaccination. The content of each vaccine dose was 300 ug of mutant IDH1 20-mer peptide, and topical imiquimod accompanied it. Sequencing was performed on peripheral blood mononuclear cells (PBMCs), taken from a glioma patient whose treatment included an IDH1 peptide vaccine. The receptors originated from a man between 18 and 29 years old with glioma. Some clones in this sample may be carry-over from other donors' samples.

The chain's CDR3 is CASSFRGAGGPTGELFF. The CDR3 region has the DNA TGTGCCAGCAGCTTTCGTGGCGCGGGAGGGCCCACCGGGGAGCTGTTTTTT. The V and J genes are TRBV7-2 and TRBJ2-2; the match to TRBD2 covers 9 bases. This CDR3 is 17 amino acids long. V was clipped by 3 bases and J by 4 bases; unmatched bases: 9. Germline CDR1 SGHTA, CDR2 FQGNSA.

The CDR3 DNA reads TGTGCCAGCAGTGCCAGCGCGAGCTCCTACAATGAGCAGTTCTTC. Translated, it gives CASSASASSYNEQFF. The chain has TRBV2 and TRBJ2-1, with unresolved D. Germline V gives CDR1 SNHLY, CDR2 FYNNEI. CDR3 length: 15 amino acids. V shed 4 bases and J shed 0 bases, with 10 bases lying between them.

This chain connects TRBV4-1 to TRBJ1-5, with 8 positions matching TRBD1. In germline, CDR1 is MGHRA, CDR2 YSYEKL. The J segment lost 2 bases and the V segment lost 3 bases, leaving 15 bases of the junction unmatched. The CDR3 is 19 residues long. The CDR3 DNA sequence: TGCGCCAGCAGCCAGGGGGACCTAGCAGGGGGCATGGGCAATCAGCCCCAGCATTTT. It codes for CASSQGDLAGGMGNQPQHF.

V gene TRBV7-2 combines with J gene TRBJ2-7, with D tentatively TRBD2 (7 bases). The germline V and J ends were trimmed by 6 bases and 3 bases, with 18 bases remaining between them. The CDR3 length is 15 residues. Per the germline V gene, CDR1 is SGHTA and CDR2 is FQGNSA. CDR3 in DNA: TGTGCCAGCAGGCCATCGGGGGGCGGACTCTACGAGCAGTACTTC. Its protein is CASRPSGGGLYEQYF.

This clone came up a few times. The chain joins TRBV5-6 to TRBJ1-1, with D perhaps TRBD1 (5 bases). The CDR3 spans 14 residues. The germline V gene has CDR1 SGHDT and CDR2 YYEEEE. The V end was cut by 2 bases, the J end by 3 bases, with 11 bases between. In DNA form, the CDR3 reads TGTGCCAGCAGCTTCGAGGGGAGGGACACTGAAGCTTTCTTT. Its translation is CASSFEGRDTEAFF. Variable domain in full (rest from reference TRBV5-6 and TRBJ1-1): DAGVTQSPTHLIKTRGQQVTLRCSPKSGHDTVSWYQQALGQGPQFIFQYYEEEERQRGNFPDRFSGHQFPNYSSELNVNALLLGDSALYLCASSFEGRDTEAFFGQGTRLTVV.

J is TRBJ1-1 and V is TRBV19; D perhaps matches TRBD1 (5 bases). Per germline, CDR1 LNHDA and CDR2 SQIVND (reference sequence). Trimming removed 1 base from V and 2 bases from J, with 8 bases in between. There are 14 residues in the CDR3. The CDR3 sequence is CASSIGGTNTEAFF. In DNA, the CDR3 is TGTGCCAGTAGTATAGGAGGGACCAACACTGAAGCTTTCTTT. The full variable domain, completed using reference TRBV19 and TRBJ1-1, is DGGITQSPKYLFRKEGQNVTLSCEQNLNHDAMYWYRQDPGQGLRLIYYSQIVNDFQKGDIAEGYSVSREKKESFPLTVTSAQKNPTAFYLCASSIGGTNTEAFFGQGTRLTVV.

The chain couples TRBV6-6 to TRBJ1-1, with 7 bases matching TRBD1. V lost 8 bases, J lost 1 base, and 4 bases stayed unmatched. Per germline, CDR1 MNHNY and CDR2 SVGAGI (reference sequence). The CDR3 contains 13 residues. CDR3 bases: TGTGCCAGCGGGGACAGAAAGAACACTGAAGCTTTCTTT. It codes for CASGDRKNTEAFF.

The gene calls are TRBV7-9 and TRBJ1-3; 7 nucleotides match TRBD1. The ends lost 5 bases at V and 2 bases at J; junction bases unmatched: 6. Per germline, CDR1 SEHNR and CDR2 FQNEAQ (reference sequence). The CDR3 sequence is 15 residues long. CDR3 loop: CASSEDRTAGNTIYF. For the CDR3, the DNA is TGTGCCAGCAGCGAGGACAGGACGGCTGGAAACACCATATATTTT.

The CDR3 loop reads CASSQQGGEQYF. CDR3 sequence (DNA): TGTGCCAGCAGCCAGCAGGGGGGCGAGCAGTACTTC. This sequence joins TRBV7-3 and TRBJ2-7; a weak D match, TRBD1 (7 bases). The germline CDR1 and CDR2 sequences are SGHTA and FQGTGA. Between the trimmed V and J ends, which lost 5 bases and 6 bases, there was a span of 11 bases. This CDR3 region has 12 residues.

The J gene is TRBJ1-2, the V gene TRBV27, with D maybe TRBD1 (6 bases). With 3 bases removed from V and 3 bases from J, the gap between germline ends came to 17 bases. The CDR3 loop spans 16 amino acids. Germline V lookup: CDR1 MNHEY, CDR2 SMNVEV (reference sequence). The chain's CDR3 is CASSFRGGRLDYGYTF. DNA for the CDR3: TGTGCCAGCAGTTTTCGAGGGGGAAGGTTGGACTATGGCTACACCTTC.

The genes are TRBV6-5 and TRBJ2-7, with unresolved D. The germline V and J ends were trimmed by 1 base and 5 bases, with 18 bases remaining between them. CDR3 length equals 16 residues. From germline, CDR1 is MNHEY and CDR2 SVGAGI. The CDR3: CASSYFPATSVNEQYF. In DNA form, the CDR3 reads TGTGCCAGCAGTTACTTTCCCGCCACGAGCGTCAACGAGCAGTACTTC.

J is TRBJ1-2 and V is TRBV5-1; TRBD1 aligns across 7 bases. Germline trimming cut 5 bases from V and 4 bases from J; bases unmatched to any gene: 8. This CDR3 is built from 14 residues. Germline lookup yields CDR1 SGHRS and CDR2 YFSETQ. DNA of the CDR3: TGCGCCAGCAGGTCGGACAGGTTTGGCTATGGCTACACCTTC. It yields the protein CASRSDRFGYGYTF.

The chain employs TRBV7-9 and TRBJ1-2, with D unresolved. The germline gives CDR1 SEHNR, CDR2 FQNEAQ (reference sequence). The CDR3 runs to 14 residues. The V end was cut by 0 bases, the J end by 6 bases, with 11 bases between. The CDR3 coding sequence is TGTGCCAGCAGCTTAGCATTAGGTCGGGATGGCTACACCTTC. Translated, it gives CASSLALGRDGYTF.

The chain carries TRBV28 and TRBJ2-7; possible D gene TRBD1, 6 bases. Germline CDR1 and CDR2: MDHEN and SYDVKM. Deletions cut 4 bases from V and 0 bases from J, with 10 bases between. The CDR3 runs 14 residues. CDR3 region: CASSYSDSSYEQYF. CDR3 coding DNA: TGTGCCAGCAGTTATTCGGACAGCTCCTACGAGCAGTACTTC.

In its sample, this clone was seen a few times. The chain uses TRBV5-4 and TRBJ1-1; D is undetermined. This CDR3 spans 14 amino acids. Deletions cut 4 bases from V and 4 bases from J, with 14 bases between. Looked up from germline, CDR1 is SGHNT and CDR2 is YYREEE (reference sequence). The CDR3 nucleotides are TGTGCCAGCAGCCAGACCGGGTTAGGCACTGAAGCTTTCTTT. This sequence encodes CASSQTGLGTEAFF.

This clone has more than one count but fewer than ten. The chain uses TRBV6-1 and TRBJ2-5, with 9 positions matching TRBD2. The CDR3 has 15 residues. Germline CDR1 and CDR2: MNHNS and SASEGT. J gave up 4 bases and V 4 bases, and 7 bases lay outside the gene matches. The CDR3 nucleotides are TGTGCCAGCAGTGCTTCGGCGGGGGGGCCAGAGACCCAGTACTTC. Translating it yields CASSASAGGPETQYF.

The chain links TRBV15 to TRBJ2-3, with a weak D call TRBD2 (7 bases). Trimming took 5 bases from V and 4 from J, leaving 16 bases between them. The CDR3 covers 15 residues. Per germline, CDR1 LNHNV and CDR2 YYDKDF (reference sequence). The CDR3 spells CATSRGGGEADTQYF. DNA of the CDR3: TGTGCCACCAGCCGTGGAGGGGGGGAGGCAGATACGCAGTATTTT.

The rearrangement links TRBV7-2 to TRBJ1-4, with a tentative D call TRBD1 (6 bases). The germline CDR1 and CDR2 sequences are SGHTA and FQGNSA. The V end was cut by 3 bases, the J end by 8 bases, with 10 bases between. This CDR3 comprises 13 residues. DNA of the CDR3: TGTGCCAGCAGCTTTCAGGGGAGGGAAAAACTGTTTTTT. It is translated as CASSFQGREKLFF.

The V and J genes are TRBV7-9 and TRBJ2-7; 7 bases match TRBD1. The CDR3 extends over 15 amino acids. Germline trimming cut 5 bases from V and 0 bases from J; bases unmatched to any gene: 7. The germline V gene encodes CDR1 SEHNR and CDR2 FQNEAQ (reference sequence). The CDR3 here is CASSRTGEGSYEQYF. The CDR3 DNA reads TGTGCCAGCAGCCGAACAGGGGAAGGCTCCTACGAGCAGTACTTC.

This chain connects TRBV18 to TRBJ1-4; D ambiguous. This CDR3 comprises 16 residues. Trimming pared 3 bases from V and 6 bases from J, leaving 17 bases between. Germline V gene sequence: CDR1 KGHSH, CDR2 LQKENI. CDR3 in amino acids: CASSPPGRTGYEKLFF. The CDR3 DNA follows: TGTGCCAGCTCACCTCCGGGAAGGACGGGGTATGAAAAACTGTTTTTT.

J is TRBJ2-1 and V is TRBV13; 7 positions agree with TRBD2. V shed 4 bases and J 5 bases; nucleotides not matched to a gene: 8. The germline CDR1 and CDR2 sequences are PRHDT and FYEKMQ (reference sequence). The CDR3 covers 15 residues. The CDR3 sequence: CASSSWLAVNNEQFF. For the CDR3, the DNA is TGTGCCAGCAGCTCTTGGCTAGCGGTTAACAATGAGCAGTTCTTC.